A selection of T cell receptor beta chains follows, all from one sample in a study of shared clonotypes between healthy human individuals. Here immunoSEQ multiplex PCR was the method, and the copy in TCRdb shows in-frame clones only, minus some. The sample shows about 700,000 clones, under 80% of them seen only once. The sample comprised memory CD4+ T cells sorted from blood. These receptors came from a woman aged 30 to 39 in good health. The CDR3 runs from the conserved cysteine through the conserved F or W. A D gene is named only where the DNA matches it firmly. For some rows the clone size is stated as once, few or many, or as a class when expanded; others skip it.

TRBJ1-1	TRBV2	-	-	CASSLAGTEAFF	TGTGCCAGCAGCCTAGCTGGTACTGAAGCTTTCTTT
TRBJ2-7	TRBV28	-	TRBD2	CATGTGTSIPYF	TGTGCCACCGGAACTGGGACTAGCATTCCGTACTTC
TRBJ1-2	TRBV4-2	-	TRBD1	CASSQRTGDGYTF	TGTGCCAGCAGCCAGAGAACAGGGGATGGCTACACCTTC
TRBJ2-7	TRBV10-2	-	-	CASRQDRYYEQYF	TGCGCCAGCCGACAGGACAGATACTACGAGCAGTACTTC
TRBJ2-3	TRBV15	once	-	CATSREEGLSTDTQYF	TGTGCCACCAGCAGAGAGGAAGGACTGAGCACAGATACGCAGTATTTT
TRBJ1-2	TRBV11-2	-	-	CASSLETGYGYTF	TGTGCCAGCAGCTTAGAAACAGGGTATGGCTACACCTTC
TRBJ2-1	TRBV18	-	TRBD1	CASSPTTGVNEQFF	TGTGCCAGCTCACCAACTACAGGGGTCAATGAGCAGTTCTTC
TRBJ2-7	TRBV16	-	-	CASSFHLDHYEQYF	TGTGCCAGCAGCTTCCATTTAGACCACTACGAGCAGTACTTC
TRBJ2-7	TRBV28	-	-	CASSFEYPSYEQYF	TGTGCCAGCAGTTTTGAGTACCCTTCCTACGAGCAGTACTTC
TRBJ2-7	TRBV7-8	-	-	CASSSNPDSREQYF	TGTGCCAGCAGCTCAAACCCCGACAGTCGCGAGCAGTACTTC
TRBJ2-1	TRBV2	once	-	CASSLDRIPYNEQFF	TGTGCCAGCTCCTTAGACAGGATCCCCTACAATGAGCAGTTCTTC
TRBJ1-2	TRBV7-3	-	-	CASSLDRSSSSGYTF	TGTGCCAGCAGCTTAGACAGATCTTCAAGTTCGGGCTACACCTTC
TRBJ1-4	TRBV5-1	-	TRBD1	CASSVTRTGAGGNEKLFF	TGCGCCAGCAGCGTAACCCGGACAGGGGCCGGGGGTAATGAAAAACTGTTTTTT
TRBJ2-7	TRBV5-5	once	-	CASSRSITTAYEQYF	TGTGCCAGCAGCCGCTCCATTACAACAGCCTACGAGCAGTACTTC
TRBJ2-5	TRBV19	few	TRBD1	CASSRYRGQETQYF	TGTGCCAGTAGTAGATACAGGGGCCAAGAGACCCAGTACTTC
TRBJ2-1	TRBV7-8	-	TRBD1	CASSLPSGQVISSYNEQFF	TGTGCCAGCAGCTTACCCTCGGGACAGGTAATTAGCTCCTACAATGAGCAGTTCTTC
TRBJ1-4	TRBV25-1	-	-	CASSGIGEKLFF	TGTGCCAGCAGCGGTATAGGTGAAAAACTGTTTTTT
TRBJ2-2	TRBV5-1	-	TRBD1	CASSRQDRGTGELFF	TGCGCCAGCAGCAGACAGGACAGGGGCACCGGGGAGCTGTTTTTT
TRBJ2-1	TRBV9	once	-	CASSPIGLPSYNEQFF	TGTGCCAGCAGCCCCATTGGGTTGCCCTCCTACAATGAGCAGTTCTTC
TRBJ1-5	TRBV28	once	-	CASTPPPGSNQPQHF	TGTGCCAGCACCCCACCCCCAGGGAGCAATCAGCCCCAGCATTTT
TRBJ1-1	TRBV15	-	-	CATNPEEGLKAFF	TGTGCCACCAACCCCGAAGAGGGTCTCAAAGCTTTCTTT
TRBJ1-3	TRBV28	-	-	CASSPYPGNTIYF	TGTGCCAGCAGCCCTTATCCCGGAAACACCATATATTTT
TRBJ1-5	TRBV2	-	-	CASREGPSNQPQHF	TGTGCCAGCAGGGAAGGGCCTAGCAATCAGCCCCAGCATTTT
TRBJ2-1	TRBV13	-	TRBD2	CASSLGVAGAYNEQFF	TGTGCCAGCAGCTTAGGCGTGGCGGGAGCGTACAATGAGCAGTTCTTC